One sample yielded the 29 T cell receptor beta chains listed below, sequenced in a study of blood T cells in healthy people across ages. A second about 6 to 12 cycle PCR used barcoded and J-beta primers. TCRdb processed the 5' RACE reads anew with MiXCR; each CDR3 protein has one entry. The sample shows roughly 800,000 distinct CDR3 sequences, 50% to 65% of them seen only once. Specimen: blood. The receptors come from an elderly man in good health.

This clonotype was found a few times. J is TRBJ2-5 and V is TRBV11-2; TRBD2 might be the D (6 bases). From germline, CDR1 is SGHAT and CDR2 FQNNGV. Deletions cut 5 bases from V and 11 bases from J, with 12 bases between. There are 11 residues in the CDR3. Here the CDR3 reads CASSPWGEQYF. The CDR3 coding sequence is TGTGCCAGCAGCCCCTGGGGGGAGCAGTACTTC.

The chain couples TRBV27 to TRBJ2-7; 11 bases match TRBD2. Per germline, CDR1 MNHEY and CDR2 SMNVEV (reference sequence). The CDR3 spans 16 residues. V was pared by 3 bases and J by 0 bases, with 4 bases of the junction left unmatched. This chain's CDR3 is CASSFKGLAASYEQYF. DNA of the CDR3: TGTGCCAGCAGTTTTAAGGGACTAGCGGCCTCCTACGAGCAGTACTTC.

J is TRBJ1-1 and V is TRBV2; D may be TRBD1 (6 bases). The germline V and J ends were trimmed by 6 bases and 4 bases, with 15 bases remaining between them. CDR1 SNHLY and CDR2 FYNNEI come from the germline V gene. This CDR3 region has 14 residues. Written as DNA, the CDR3 is TGTGCCAGCAGGGCGCGGGACACATCCACTGAAGCTTTCTTT. Translated: CASRARDTSTEAFF.

This clonotype was seen a single time. The rearrangement joins TRBV29-1 to TRBJ1-4; no clear D. There are 12 residues in the CDR3. CDR1 and CDR2 from the germline V gene are SQVTM and ANQGSEA. V lost 4 bases to trimming and J lost 4 bases, with 7 bases between them. The CDR3 bases are TGCAGCGTTGTCGGACTTAATGAAAAACTGTTTTTT. This translates into CSVVGLNEKLFF.

The chain links TRBV29-1 to TRBJ2-7; 7 bases line up with TRBD1. Trimming at V came to 3 bases and at J to 6 bases, leaving 5 bases not matched to a gene. Per germline, CDR1 SQVTM and CDR2 ANQGSEA. CDR3 length equals 12 residues. The CDR3 reads CSVEGAGGEQYF. In nucleotides, the CDR3 is TGCAGCGTTGAGGGGGCAGGGGGCGAGCAGTACTTC.

The J gene is TRBJ1-1, the V gene TRBV5-1; D remains ambiguous. The CDR3 totals 15 residues. The germline gives CDR1 SGHRS, CDR2 YFSETQ. Trimming pared 2 bases from V and 0 bases from J, leaving 11 bases between. The CDR3 reads CASSLFGSLNTEAFF. The CDR3 coding sequence is TGCGCCAGCAGCTTATTCGGGTCACTGAACACTGAAGCTTTCTTT.

This chain uses TRBV12-3 or TRBV12-4 with TRBJ1-2, with D uncertain. CDR3 length: 12 residues. V lost 10 bases to trimming and J lost 3 bases, with 12 bases between them. The CDR3 protein is CATRTGYYGYTF. The CDR3 nucleotides are TGTGCCACCCGTACGGGTTACTATGGCTACACCTTC.

This clonotype showed up just a few times. The chain is built from TRBV21-1 and TRBJ2-4. TRBV21-1 counts as a pseudogene. The CDR3 has 14 amino acids. CDR3 in amino acids: CANPSELAKNIQYF. DNA for the CDR3: TGTGCCAACCCGAGCGAACTAGCCAAAAACATTCAGTACTTC.

CDR3 sequence (DNA): TGTGCCAGCAGCTTAGGGCCCGATCAGCCCCAGCATTTT. Translated: CASSLGPDQPQHF. This chain joins TRBV7-2 and TRBJ1-5; D ambiguous. Between the trimmed V and J ends, which lost 1 base and 5 bases, there was a span of 6 bases. The CDR3 sequence is 13 residues long. The V gene's germline CDR1 is SGHTA and CDR2 FQGNSA.

This clonotype occurred once. V usage is TRBV28 and J usage is TRBJ2-1; 10 nucleotides match TRBD1. The CDR3 length is 19 residues. V lost 4 bases and J lost 0; bases outside the gene matches: 12. In germline, CDR1 is MDHEN, CDR2 SYDVKM. Written as DNA, the CDR3 is TGTGCCAGCAGTTCCCCCCCGGGACAGGGGCTAGACTCCTACAATGAGCAGTTCTTC. Its protein product is CASSSPPGQGLDSYNEQFF.

The chain combines TRBV5-1 with TRBJ2-7; 7 bases match TRBD1. The V segment lost 5 bases and the J segment 2 bases; nucleotides outside the gene matches: 10. Germline V gives CDR1 SGHRS, CDR2 YFSETQ. The CDR3 runs to 15 residues. The DNA of the CDR3 is TGCGCCAGCAGTCGAGACGGACAGGTTACCTACGAGCAGTACTTC. This codes for CASSRDGQVTYEQYF.

The chain employs TRBV3-1 and TRBJ2-7; a weak D match, TRBD2 (5 bases). There are 13 residues in the CDR3. V was pared by 0 bases and J by 2 bases, with 5 bases between. In germline, CDR1 is LGHDT, CDR2 YNNKEL (reference sequence). CDR3 loop: CASSQERAYEQYF. The DNA for the CDR3 is TGTGCCAGCAGCCAAGAGCGGGCCTACGAGCAGTACTTC.

The chain recombines TRBV6-1 with TRBJ2-5; D possibly matches TRBD1 or TRBD2 (5 bases each). V lost 9 bases and J lost 5, with 22 bases in between. CDR3 length: 15 residues. The germline V gene has CDR1 MNHNS and CDR2 SASEGT. CDR3 loop: CASTASRTRGETQYF. CDR3 coding DNA: TGTGCCAGTACTGCTAGTCGGACAAGAGGGGAGACCCAGTACTTC.

This clonotype was observed a single time. The junction differs from germline at one of its ends, possibly a read error. CDR3 nucleotides: TGTAGTGTGGGGACTTCCGACGGATACGCGTATTTT. Residues: CSVGTSDGYAYF. V and J are TRBV20-1 and TRBJ2-3; D perhaps matches TRBD2 (6 bases). Looked up from germline, CDR1 is DFQATT and CDR2 is SNEGSKA (reference sequence). CDR3 length equals 12 residues.

V usage is TRBV12-5 and J usage is TRBJ2-7; D gene unclear. The J call may be faulty, since TRBJ2-5 better matches the DNA end. Germline lookup yields CDR1 LGHNT and CDR2 FRNRAP. The CDR3 sequence is 14 residues long. The chain's CDR3 is CASGLSAFSGTQYF. The CDR3 nucleotides read TGTGCTAGTGGTTTGAGCGCCTTTAGTGGGACCCAGTACTTC.

V is TRBV20-1 and J is TRBJ2-1; 9 bases are a match to TRBD2. CDR3 length equals 18 residues. V lost 5 bases and J lost 4; bases outside the gene matches: 18. Germline V gene lookup returns CDR1 DFQATT and CDR2 SNEGSKA (reference sequence). The CDR3 sequence: CSAHRPGASGTLYNEQFF. In nucleotides, the CDR3 is TGCAGTGCTCACCGCCCGGGCGCTAGCGGGACCCTATACAATGAGCAGTTCTTC.

CDR3 in amino acids: CASSLDSFFSYEQYF. CDR3 coding DNA: TGTGCCAGCAGCTTAGACTCCTTTTTCTCCTACGAGCAGTACTTC. This chain links TRBV7-9 with TRBJ2-7; D not resolved. The germline CDR1 and CDR2 sequences are SEHNR and FQNEAQ (reference sequence). The germline V and J ends were trimmed by 1 base and 0 bases, with 10 bases remaining between them. This CDR3 comprises 15 residues.

The CDR3 nucleotides are TGCGCCAGCAGCCACGGGACTAGCGGGAACCTCTACGAGCAGTACTTC. As protein: CASSHGTSGNLYEQYF. The genes are TRBV4-1 and TRBJ2-4; TRBD2 matches 13 bases. The last part of the DNA fits TRBJ2-7 better; the J call may be wrong. In germline, CDR1 is MGHRA, CDR2 YSYEKL. There are 16 residues in the CDR3.

The V gene is TRBV7-2, the J gene TRBJ2-1, with D possibly being TRBD1 or TRBD2 (5 bases each). Germline CDR1 reads SGHTA; CDR2 reads FQGNSA. Trimming took off 5 bases at V and 3 bases at J, with 14 bases between the two ends. The CDR3 has 15 residues. Here the CDR3 reads CASSPQRGRYNEQFF. The CDR3 bases are TGTGCCAGCAGCCCTCAGAGGGGACGCTACAATGAGCAGTTCTTC.

V usage is TRBV29-1 and J usage is TRBJ2-5; no firm D call. This CDR3 spans 12 amino acids. Germline CDR1 reads SQVTM; CDR2 reads ANQGSEA. Trimming pared 8 bases from V and 1 base from J, leaving 11 bases between. The CDR3: CSPRWVQETQYF. The CDR3 coding sequence is TGCAGCCCCCGGTGGGTCCAAGAGACCCAGTACTTC.

The gene calls are TRBV20-1 and TRBJ2-3; no definite D call. The germline V gene encodes CDR1 DFQATT and CDR2 SNEGSKA (reference sequence). The V gene lost 3 bases and the J gene lost 2 bases, with 21 bases spanning the gap. The CDR3 is made up of 17 amino acids. DNA for the CDR3: TGCAGTGCTAGGGCCGGCCTGGGTTGGGCTCACACAGATACGCAGTATTTT. Amino acids: CSARAGLGWAHTDTQYF.

This clonotype was counted only a few times. The genes are TRBV3-1 and TRBJ2-7; a possible D gene is TRBD1 (6 bases). The germline CDR1 and CDR2 sequences are LGHDT and YNNKEL (reference sequence). V lost 2 bases to trimming and J lost 2 bases, with 10 bases between them. The CDR3 is 14 residues long. The CDR3, as DNA: TGTGCCAGCAGCCAAACACACAGGGCCTACGAGCAGTACTTC. Protein: CASSQTHRAYEQYF.

The rearrangement uses TRBV24-1 and TRBJ2-1; 14 nucleotides line up with TRBD2. The CDR3 length is 14 residues. V was pared by 9 bases and J by 7 bases, with 4 bases of the junction left unmatched. From germline, CDR1 is KGHDR and CDR2 SFDVKD. This CDR3 reads CATAGTSGRNEQFF. In DNA, the CDR3 is TGTGCCACCGCTGGGACTAGCGGGAGAAATGAGCAGTTCTTC.

V and J are TRBV4-1 and TRBJ2-7; no reliable D call. Matching the DNA end better, TRBJ2-4 makes the J call doubtful. Germline-derived CDR1 and CDR2 are MGHRA and YSYEKL. The CDR3 is 12 residues long. In DNA form, the CDR3 reads TGCGCCAGCAGCCCGGACGGGAACATTCAGTACTTC. As protein: CASSPDGNIQYF.

This clonotype was picked up many times. This sequence joins TRBV27 and TRBJ2-1; D tentatively reads TRBD1 or TRBD2 (5 bases each). The CDR3 contains 17 residues. Deletions cut 7 bases from V and 7 bases from J, with 26 bases between. Germline V lookup: CDR1 MNHEY, CDR2 SMNVEV (reference sequence). The CDR3 nucleotides are TGTGCCAGCATCATTCGGTGGGGCGGGCTGGGTGGAAATGAGCAGTTCTTC. Its translation: CASIIRWGGLGGNEQFF.

The genes are TRBV20-1 and TRBJ1-5; tentative D call: TRBD1 (5 bases). With 5 bases removed from V and 6 bases from J, the gap between germline ends came to 11 bases. CDR3 length: 12 residues. Germline V gene data show CDR1 as DFQATT and CDR2 as SNEGSKA (reference sequence). The CDR3 spells CSAGSGGQPQHF. CDR3 bases: TGCAGTGCTGGTTCGGGGGGTCAGCCCCAGCATTTT.

As for this clonotype: It may be a read error: a sequence one base away is much more abundant. The rearrangement joins TRBV28 to TRBJ1-2, with 11 bases lining up with TRBD1. The CDR3 consists of 15 residues. Germline values: CDR1 MDHEN, CDR2 SYDVKM. CDR3 loop: CASMKGQGVPYGSTF. CDR3 bases: TGTGCCAGCATGAAGGGACAGGGGGTTCCCTATGGCTCCACCTTC.

This chain uses TRBV27 with TRBJ1-2, with D perhaps TRBD1 (5 bases). From germline, CDR1 is MNHEY and CDR2 SMNVEV (reference sequence). CDR3 length equals 17 residues. Trimming left V 5 bases short and J 8 bases short, with 27 bases between. Here the CDR3 reads CASSTRGGLGASRGYTF. The CDR3 DNA reads TGTGCCAGCAGTACACGTGGGGGATTGGGTGCTTCGAGGGGCTACACCTTC.

In its sample, this clonotype was seen many times. The V call is TRBV7-2, the J call TRBJ2-3; 11 nucleotides agree with TRBD2. CDR3 length equals 16 residues. With V trimmed by 1 base and J by 5 bases, 5 bases remained unmatched. CDR1 is SGHTA and CDR2 is FQGNSA in the germline V gene. CDR3 DNA sequence: TGTGCCAGCAGCTTAGTTAGCGGGAGGGCCGGAGATACGCAGTATTTT. Its translation: CASSLVSGRAGDTQYF.